This T cell receptor beta chain was recorded in a study of blood T cell repertoires in COVID-19. Looking at the study overall: The United States, Italy and Spain provided the acute and convalescent COVID-19 samples. From T cells, B-cell-depleted T cells, or PBMCs came the material, which was cDNA or gDNA.

The CDR3 extends over 14 amino acids. Trimming removed 3 bases at V and 0 bases at J, with 6 bases between. Germline V gene data show CDR1 as LNHDA and CDR2 as SQIVND (reference sequence). Original data processing: Researchers report that nucleated cell counts were estimated from reference gene primer amplification. The method was immunoSEQ multiplex PCR; TCRdb's version includes in-frame clones alone and lacks a portion of them. V, J and clone size are those of that table, while D and trimming were read from the DNA. There are tens of thousands of clones in the sample; just under 90% occur only once, and 9% lies in the top ten.

This TCR was sampled from a man older than 75 with active or convalescent COVID-19. Sequencing used peripheral blood. This chain joins TRBV19 and TRBJ1-5; D is ambiguous. CDR3 protein: CASSIYGSNQPQHF. The CDR3 DNA sequence: TGTGCCAGTAGTATTTACGGTAGCAATCAGCCCCAGCATTTT.